The following is a TCR beta chain sequence with its context. The data were taken from a study of blood T cell repertoires in COVID-19. On the study more broadly: Some COVID-19 samples were acute and others convalescent; all came from the United States, Italy and Spain. The cDNA or gDNA used as material had been derived from T cells, B-cell-depleted T cells, or PBMCs.

Per the original data handling: It was from reference gene primer amplification that nucleated cell counts were estimated. Sequenced by immunoSEQ multiplex PCR; TCRdb stores in-frame clones only, minus some. The V and J calls and the clone size are those of that table, but D and trimming were determined from the DNA. The sample has just under 300,000 clones, around nine tenths seen once. Trimming took 2 bases from V and 4 from J; bases not matched to a gene: 4. This CDR3 comprises 16 residues. Germline loops: CDR1 MNHEY, CDR2 SVGEGT. The gene calls are TRBV6-2 or TRBV6-3 and TRBJ2-5; 13 nucleotides agree with TRBD2. This clonotype was sampled from a man between 65 and 85 years old with acute or convalescent COVID-19. Sequencing was carried out using peripheral blood. The CDR3 DNA is TGTGCCAGCAGTTACGGCGGACTAGCGGGGGTAGAGACCCAGTACTTC. This sequence encodes CASSYGGLAGVETQYF.